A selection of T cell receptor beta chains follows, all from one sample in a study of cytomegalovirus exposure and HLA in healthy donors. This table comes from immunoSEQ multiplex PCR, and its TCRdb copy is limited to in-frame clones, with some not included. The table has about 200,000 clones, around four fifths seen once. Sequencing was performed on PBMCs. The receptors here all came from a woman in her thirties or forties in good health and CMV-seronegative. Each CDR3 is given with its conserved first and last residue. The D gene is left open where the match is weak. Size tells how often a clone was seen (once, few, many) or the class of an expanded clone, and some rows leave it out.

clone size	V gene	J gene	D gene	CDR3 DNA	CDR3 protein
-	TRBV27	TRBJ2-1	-	TGTGCCAGCAGTTCCATGGTAGGGGTCCCTAATGAGCAGTTCTTC	CASSSMVGVPNEQFF
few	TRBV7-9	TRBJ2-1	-	TGTGCCAGCAGCTTAGTCGGCAATGAGCAGTTCTTC	CASSLVGNEQFF
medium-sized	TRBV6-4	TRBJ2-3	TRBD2	TGTGCCAGCAGCTCCGGGACTAGCGGCACAGATACGCAGTATTTT	CASSSGTSGTDTQYF
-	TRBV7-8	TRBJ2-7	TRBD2	TGTGCCAGCAGCAAACCGGGACTAGCAGGCTACGAGCAGTACTTC	CASSKPGLAGYEQYF
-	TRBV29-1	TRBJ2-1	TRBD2	TGCAGCGCCCGGATCATTCGGACTAGTACCTACAATGAGCAGTTCTTC	CSARIIRTSTYNEQFF
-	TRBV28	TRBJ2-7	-	TGTGCCAGCAGTTTCTTTAGGGCAGGAGGGTACGAGCAGTACTTC	CASSFFRAGGYEQYF
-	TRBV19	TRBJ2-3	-	TGTGCCAGTAGGCGGGGAACAGATACGCAGTATTTT	CASRRGTDTQYF
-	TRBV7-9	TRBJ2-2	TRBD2	TGTGCCACCACGGGACTAGCGGGAGAGCACACCGGGGAGCTGTTTTTT	CATTGLAGEHTGELFF
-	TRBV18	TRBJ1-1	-	TGTGCCAGCTCACCGGGGCAAAACACTGAAGCTTTCTTT	CASSPGQNTEAFF
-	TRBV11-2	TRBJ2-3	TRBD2	TGTGCCAGCAGCCGCCGGGGACTAGCGGGAGTGGGCACAGATACGCAGTATTTT	CASSRRGLAGVGTDTQYF
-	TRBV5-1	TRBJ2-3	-	TGCGCCAGCAGCTTGGGGGTTGAAAGGAGGACAGATACGCAGTATTTT	CASSLGVERRTDTQYF
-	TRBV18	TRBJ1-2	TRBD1	TGTGCCAGCTCACCACAACGGGTGACAGGGGCCCCCCATGGCTACACCTTC	CASSPQRVTGAPHGYTF
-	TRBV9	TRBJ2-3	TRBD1	TGTGCCAGCAGCGTAGAACCATTCGGGACAGGGGCAGGGAGAGATACGCAGTATTTT	CASSVEPFGTGAGRDTQYF
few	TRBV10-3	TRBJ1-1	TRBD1	TGTGCCATCAGTTCGGGACAGTCGAACACTGAAGCTTTCTTT	CAISSGQSNTEAFF
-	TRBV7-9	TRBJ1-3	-	TGTGCCAGCAGCTTAGCGGGGTCTCAGGGCGGAAACACCATATATTTT	CASSLAGSQGGNTIYF
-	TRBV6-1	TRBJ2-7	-	TGTGCCAGCAGTGAAGTTGTCAGGGCGCGTGTCTTC	CASSEVVRARVF
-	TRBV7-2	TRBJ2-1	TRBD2	TGTGCCAGCAGCCCGGCCGGGACTAGCAATGAGCAGTTCTTC	CASSPAGTSNEQFF
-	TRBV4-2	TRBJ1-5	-	TGTGCCAGCAGCCAAGAATGGGGCGGCTATCAGCCCCAGCATTTT	CASSQEWGGYQPQHF
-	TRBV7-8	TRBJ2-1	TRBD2	TGTGCCAGCAGCTTAGTAGCGGCGGGAGGCACGAGGGCCTCCTACAATGAGCAGTTCTTC	CASSLVAAGGTRASYNEQFF
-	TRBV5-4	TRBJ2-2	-	TGTGCCAGCAGCTTACTTAACACCGGGGAGCTGTTTTTT	CASSLLNTGELFF
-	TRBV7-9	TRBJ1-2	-	TGTGCCAGCAGCCATCCTCTGGTGAGCGATGGCTACACCTTC	CASSHPLVSDGYTF
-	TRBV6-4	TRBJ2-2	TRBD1	TGTGCCAGCAGTGCAGCACAGGGGGGCACCGGGGAGCTGTTTTTT	CASSAAQGGTGELFF
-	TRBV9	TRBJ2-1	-	TGTGCCAGCAGCGTAGACGGCTCCTACAATGAGCAGTTCTTC	CASSVDGSYNEQFF
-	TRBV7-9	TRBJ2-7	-	TGTGCCAGCAGCTTAAGGGGTCTCCAGGCCTCCGAGCAGTACTTC	CASSLRGLQASEQYF
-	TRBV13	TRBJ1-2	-	TGTGCCAGCAGCTTAGTCTTGGAGCAGCGTTCTAACTATGGCTACACCTTC	CASSLVLEQRSNYGYTF
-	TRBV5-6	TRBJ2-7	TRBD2	TGTGCCAGCAGCTTCGGGACTAGCGGGTACGAGCAGTACTTC	CASSFGTSGYEQYF
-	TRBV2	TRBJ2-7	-	TGTGCCAGCAGTAGGTTAGTCGAGGGTTACGAGCAGTACTTC	CASSRLVEGYEQYF
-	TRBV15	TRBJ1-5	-	TGTGCCACCAGTGAGGACTTGGGCAATCAGCCCCAGCATTTT	CATSEDLGNQPQHF
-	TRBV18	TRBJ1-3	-	TGTGCCAGCTCACCGCGGGACGCAGGCTCTGGAAACACCATATATTTT	CASSPRDAGSGNTIYF
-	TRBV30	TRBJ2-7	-	TGTGCCTACGGGACTCGTCGTTACGAGCAGTACTTC	CAYGTRRYEQYF
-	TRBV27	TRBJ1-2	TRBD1	TGTGCCAGCAGTTCATACCGGGACAGGGGAAACTATGGCTACACCTTC	CASSSYRDRGNYGYTF
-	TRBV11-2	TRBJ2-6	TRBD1	TGTGCCAGCTCCACAGGGGGTGGGGCCAACGTCCTGACTTTC	CASSTGGGANVLTF
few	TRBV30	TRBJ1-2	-	TGTGCCTGGACTAGGGGAAGGTATGGCTACACCTTC	CAWTRGRYGYTF
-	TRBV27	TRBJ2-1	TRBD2	TGTGCCAGCAGTTGGGGACTAGCGGGAGGGGAAAAGAATGAGCAGTTCTTC	CASSWGLAGGEKNEQFF
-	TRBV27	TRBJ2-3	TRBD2	TGTGCCAGCAGTTCGACCCGCGGACTAGCGGGAGGTGCAGATACGCAGTATTTT	CASSSTRGLAGGADTQYF
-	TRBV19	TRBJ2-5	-	TGTGCCAGTAGTTCCACAGGGTGGGTAGAGACCCAGTACTTC	CASSSTGWVETQYF
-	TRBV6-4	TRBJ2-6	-	TGTGCCAGCAGTGACTCGGGGGGGGGCACCGGGGCCAACGTCCTGACTTTC	CASSDSGGGTGANVLTF
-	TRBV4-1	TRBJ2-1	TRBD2	TGCGCCAGCAGCCAAGGAGCGGTAGGGACTACCGCAAACAATGAGCAGTTCTTC	CASSQGAVGTTANNEQFF
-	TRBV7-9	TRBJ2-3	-	TGTGCCAGCAGCTTAGTGGCTGCTAGTCACCAGAATACGCAGTATTTT	CASSLVAASHQNTQYF
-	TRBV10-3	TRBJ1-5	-	TGTGCCATCAGTGACCGAGGGACAATTGGGCAGCCCCAGCATTTT	CAISDRGTIGQPQHF
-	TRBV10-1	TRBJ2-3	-	TGCGCCAGCAGTGTGGCGGACTCTAGCACAGATACGCAGTATTTT	CASSVADSSTDTQYF
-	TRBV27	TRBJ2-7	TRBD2	TGTGCCAGTCAAGCTAGCGGGGGCTACGAGCAGTACTTC	CASQASGGYEQYF
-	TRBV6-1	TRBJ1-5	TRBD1	TGTGCCAGCAGTGAAACAGGGGGAAATCAGCCCCAGCATTTT	CASSETGGNQPQHF
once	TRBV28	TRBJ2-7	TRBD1	TGTGCCAGCAAGTTGACAGGGGACCACGAGCAGTACTTC	CASKLTGDHEQYF
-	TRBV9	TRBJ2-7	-	TGTGCCAGCAGCGTAGATGTGGGCGGGGAGCAGTACTTC	CASSVDVGGEQYF
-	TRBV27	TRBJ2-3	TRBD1	TGTGCCAGCAGTAGAATACAGGGGTACGATACGCAGTATTTT	CASSRIQGYDTQYF
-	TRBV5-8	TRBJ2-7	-	TGTGCCAGCAGCTTGTGGAGGGAGCAGTACTTC	CASSLWREQYF
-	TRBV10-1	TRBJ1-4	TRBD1	TGCGCCAGCAGAGAGATCCCCCGGGACAGGACCAAAAATGAAAAACTGTTTTTT	CASREIPRDRTKNEKLFF
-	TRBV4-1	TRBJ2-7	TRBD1	TGCGCCAGCAGCCATGCCGGGACAGGGGGCTACGAGCAGTACTTC	CASSHAGTGGYEQYF
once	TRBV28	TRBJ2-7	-	TGTGCCAGCAGTTTTAGGGGGATATCCTCCTACGAGCAGTACTTC	CASSFRGISSYEQYF